This T cell receptor beta chain was captured by sequencing in a study of T cells in Graves' hyperthyroidism and ophthalmopathy. A word on this clonotype: A much larger clone sits a single nucleotide away, making a read error possible.

Researchers amplified the TCR beta CDR3 regions from RNA transcripts. Primed by the HTBI set, a first-round RT-PCR was run on the TCR CDR3. MiXCR was run by TCRdb on the multiplex PCR reads, yielding one entry per CDR3 protein. Here the sample spans 400,000 to 550,000 distinct CDR3 sequences, about an eighth being singletons. The length of the CDR3 is 14 residues. Germline CDR1 and CDR2: SNHLY and FYNNEI. The receptor comes from a woman under 30 with Graves' hyperthyroidism. The sequencing sample was made of blood. The chain couples TRBV2 to TRBJ2-3; TRBD2 might be the D (6 bases). CDR3 region: CASTSSARTDAQYF. The DNA of the CDR3 is TGTGCCAGCACCTCTAGCGCTCGCACAGATGCGCAGTATTTT.